Following are 24 T cell receptor beta chains from one sample sequenced in a study of CD8+CD57+ T cells in acquired aplastic anemia. Genomic DNA constituted the template upon which TCR beta VDJ and CDR3 profiling was performed. MiXCR, run by TCRdb on the reads, gives a single entry per CDR3 protein. Counted here are under 200,000 distinct CDR3 sequences, 48% occurring once; the ten biggest clones make up roughly 1.8%. Patients selected for sequencing had displayed CD8+CD57+ cell expansion by flow cytometry. Sequenced sample: sorted CD4+, CD8+, or CD8+CD57+ T cells (not recorded which) from PBMCs. These receptors were obtained from a human donor with aplastic anemia.

This rearrangement joins TRBV28 to TRBJ2-1; D is undetermined. CDR1 is MDHEN and CDR2 is SYDVKM in the germline V gene. Trimming pared 2 bases from V and 6 bases from J, leaving 17 bases between. CDR3 length: 16 amino acids. The CDR3 protein is CASSLPLSADSNEQFF. CDR3 nucleotides: TGTGCCAGCAGTTTACCACTCTCTGCCGATAGCAATGAGCAGTTCTTC.

There are many counts of this clonotype. V and J are TRBV15 and TRBJ2-1; 8 nucleotides agree with TRBD1. This CDR3 contains 20 residues. V was pared by 0 bases and J by 1 base, with 14 bases of the junction left unmatched. CDR1 and CDR2 (germline): LNHNV, YYDKDF (reference sequence). The CDR3 DNA follows: TGTGCCACCAGCAGAGAAGGTTGGCAGGGGGCGGCTAATTCCTACAATGAGCAGTTCTTC. Translation: CATSREGWQGAANSYNEQFF.

In its sample, this clonotype was seen many times. The chain recombines TRBV7-2 with TRBJ1-5; TRBD1 is a possible D gene (5 bases). Germline V gives CDR1 SGHTA, CDR2 FQGNSA. Trimming shortened V by 1 base and J by 3 bases, and 10 bases separated the two germline ends. This CDR3 region has 15 residues. CDR3 region: CASSLVWGTNQPQHF. In DNA, the CDR3 is TGTGCCAGCAGCTTAGTTTGGGGGACCAATCAGCCCCAGCATTTT.

V is TRBV10-1 and J is TRBJ1-6; D not certain. The CDR3 extends over 13 amino acids. The V end was cut by 6 bases, the J end by 7 bases, with 10 bases between. The germline CDR1 and CDR2 sequences are WNHNN and SYGVQD (reference sequence). The CDR3 sequence is CASSAGYNSPLHF. CDR3 nucleotides: TGCGCCAGCAGCGCGGGGTACAATTCACCCCTCCACTTT.

The chain has TRBV29-1 and TRBJ1-2, with D uncertain. The V end was cut by 5 bases, the J end by 4 bases, with 14 bases between. The germline CDR1 and CDR2 sequences are SQVTM and ANQGSEA. There are 13 residues in the CDR3. Here the CDR3 reads CSVTGGSFYGYTF. CDR3 in DNA: TGCAGCGTTACGGGAGGGTCCTTCTATGGCTACACCTTC.

The V call is TRBV15, the J call TRBJ2-1; TRBD2 matches at 10 bases. Germline trimming cut 3 bases from V and 2 bases from J; bases unmatched to any gene: 4. This CDR3 contains 16 residues. From germline, CDR1 is LNHNV and CDR2 YYDKDF (reference sequence). The CDR3 coding sequence is TGTGCCACCAGCAGCAGCGGGGGGGTCACCTACAATGAGCAGTTCTTC. This translates into CATSSSGGVTYNEQFF.

This chain uses TRBV10-2 with TRBJ1-1; D gene unclear. Germline V gives CDR1 WSHSY, CDR2 SAAADI. Trimming left V 6 bases short and J 1 base short, with 9 bases between. The CDR3 consists of 13 residues. The CDR3 region is CASRSQSNTEAFF. As DNA, the CDR3 is TGCGCCAGCAGGAGTCAGTCGAACACTGAAGCTTTCTTT.

This clonotype occurred a few times. The genes are TRBV7-9 and TRBJ2-7; D not certain. V lost 4 bases and J lost 3, with 10 bases in between. The CDR3 is 13 residues long. In germline, CDR1 is SEHNR, CDR2 FQNEAQ (reference sequence). For the CDR3, the DNA is TGTGCCAGCAGCTACGGCCGGAACTACGAGCAGTACTTC. Amino acids: CASSYGRNYEQYF.

Turning to this clonotype: A much larger clonotype is one base distant, so this may be a read error. This sequence joins TRBV20-1 and TRBJ2-7, with 7 bases matching TRBD1. Germline V CDR1 and CDR2: DFQATT, SNEGSKA (reference sequence). This CDR3 has 14 residues. CDR3 amino acids: CSAARPRDSYGQYF. CDR3 sequence (DNA): TGCAGTGCAGCCCGCCCCCGGGACAGCTACGGGCAGTACTTC.

Ten or more counts support this clonotype. This rearrangement joins TRBV4-3 to TRBJ1-2; D is ambiguous. V gave up 0 bases and J gave up 0 bases, with 5 bases separating them. The germline CDR1 and CDR2 sequences are LGHNA and YSLEER. The CDR3 sequence is 14 residues long. The DNA of the CDR3 is TGCGCCAGCAGCCAAGACGCAGCTAACTATGGCTACACCTTC. Its translation is CASSQDAANYGYTF.

This clonotype was counted a single time. Written as DNA, the CDR3 is TGCAGTGCTAGGGACTGGAACACTGAAGCTTTCTTT. Translation: CSARDWNTEAFF. The chain is built from TRBV20-1 and TRBJ1-1; D not certain. The germline gives CDR1 DFQATT, CDR2 SNEGSKA (reference sequence). Trimming removed 3 bases from V and 1 base from J, with 6 bases in between. The CDR3 is made up of 12 amino acids.

V usage is TRBV27 and J usage is TRBJ1-5; no reliable D call. Germline lookup yields CDR1 MNHEY and CDR2 SMNVEV (reference sequence). The CDR3 length is 15 residues. V lost 1 base and J lost 1, with 8 bases in between. The CDR3 DNA reads TGTGCCAGCAGTTTATTTGGGTCCAGCAATCAGCCCCAGCATTTT. It specifies CASSLFGSSNQPQHF.

The chain recombines TRBV20-1 with TRBJ2-7; D remains ambiguous. Germline-derived CDR1 and CDR2 are DFQATT and SNEGSKA (reference sequence). The CDR3 extends over 11 amino acids. The ends were cut back, 7 bases at V and 2 bases at J, with 9 bases in the middle. The CDR3 DNA sequence: TGCAGTGGAGAGTCCGCCTACGAGCAGTACTTC. This encodes CSGESAYEQYF.

This clonotype came up many times. This rearrangement joins TRBV5-8 to TRBJ2-7, with unresolved D. Trimming shortened V by 0 bases and J by 3 bases, and 7 bases separated the two germline ends. Germline-derived CDR1 and CDR2 are SGHTS and YDEGEE. This CDR3 has 13 residues. The CDR3 spells CASSLGHNYEQYF. CDR3 coding DNA: TGTGCCAGCAGCTTGGGACACAACTACGAGCAGTACTTC.

The rearrangement joins TRBV20-1 to TRBJ2-5; 8 bases agree with TRBD2. This CDR3 is 13 amino acids long. CDR1 is DFQATT and CDR2 is SNEGSKA in the germline V gene (reference sequence). V gave up 1 base and J gave up 5 bases; unmatched junction bases: 3. For the CDR3, the DNA is TGCAGTGCTAGAGGACTAGCGAGGGAGACCCAGTACTTC. It translates to CSARGLARETQYF.

J is TRBJ2-7 and V is TRBV20-1, with 8 bases that match TRBD2. The CDR3 is 13 amino acids. Germline trimming cut 4 bases from V and 0 bases from J; bases unmatched to any gene: 2. Germline CDR1 is DFQATT and CDR2 is SNEGSKA (reference sequence). CDR3: CSAKRESSYEQYF. The CDR3 coding sequence is TGCAGTGCTAAGCGGGAGAGCTCCTACGAGCAGTACTTC.

In its sample, this clonotype was seen many times. The chain employs TRBV2 and TRBJ2-2; 11 nucleotides match TRBD1. The J segment lost 4 bases and the V segment lost 5 bases, leaving 3 bases of the junction unmatched. Germline assignment: CDR1 SNHLY and CDR2 FYNNEI. This CDR3 is 15 amino acids long. The CDR3 DNA reads TGTGCCAGCAGTCCGGACAGGGGGCCCACCGGGGAGCTGTTTTTT. As protein: CASSPDRGPTGELFF.

This clonotype appeared a few times. The chain carries TRBV24-1 and TRBJ2-1, with D uncertain. This CDR3 spans 15 amino acids. V lost 3 bases, J lost 0 bases, and 8 bases lay in between. Germline lookup yields CDR1 KGHDR and CDR2 SFDVKD. CDR3 sequence: CATSDAVDSYNEQFF. CDR3 nucleotide sequence: TGTGCCACCAGTGATGCTGTAGACTCCTACAATGAGCAGTTCTTC.

This clonotype has ten or more counts. This rearrangement joins TRBV9 to TRBJ2-1, with TRBD2 matching over 11 bases. Germline lookup yields CDR1 SGDLS and CDR2 YYNGEE. The junction had 15 bases not matched to a gene; V was cut back by 4 bases and J by 15 bases. This CDR3 region has 15 residues. CDR3 nucleotide sequence: TGTGCCAGCAGCCCCGGGACTAGCGGAATAGAGGCATCGTTCTTC. Translated, it gives CASSPGTSGIEASFF.

V gene TRBV4-3 combines with J gene TRBJ2-7, with 14 bases matching TRBD2. V lost 4 bases and J lost 3; bases outside the gene matches: 2. The CDR3 length is 15 residues. Germline CDR1 reads LGHNA; CDR2 reads YSLEER. CDR3 sequence: CASSPGLAGDYEQYF. As DNA, the CDR3 is TGCGCCAGCAGCCCGGGACTAGCGGGGGACTACGAGCAGTACTTC.

Only a few counts were recorded for this clonotype. This chain uses TRBV5-4 with TRBJ1-6; perhaps TRBD1 as D (5 bases). Per the germline V gene, CDR1 is SGHNT and CDR2 is YYREEE (reference sequence). The CDR3 covers 14 residues. Trimming took 2 bases from V and 7 from J, leaving 10 bases between them. The CDR3 loop is CASSFRGRNSPLHF. The CDR3 DNA reads TGTGCCAGCAGCTTCCGGGGCAGGAATTCACCCCTCCACTTT.

The chain employs TRBV7-8 and TRBJ2-7, with 8 bases aligning to TRBD2. CDR3 length: 17 amino acids. With 4 bases clipped from V and 0 bases from J, the junction kept 11 bases outside the gene matches. The germline V gene encodes CDR1 SGHVS and CDR2 FQNEAQ. CDR3 region: CASSSSFRLASSYEQYF. The CDR3 region has the DNA TGTGCCAGCAGCTCTAGCTTCAGACTAGCGTCCTCCTACGAGCAGTACTTC.

This clonotype was detected ten times or more. The V and J genes are TRBV20-1 and TRBJ2-7; 10 bases align to TRBD2. This CDR3 is 14 amino acids long. Trimming cost V 3 bases and J 4 bases; bases outside gene matches: 6. CDR1 and CDR2 (germline): DFQATT, SNEGSKA (reference sequence). The CDR3 sequence: CSARGGTSVYEQYF. The CDR3 coding sequence is TGCAGTGCTAGGGGAGGGACTAGCGTTTACGAGCAGTACTTC.

The table lists this clonotype with many counts. V is TRBV4-1 and J is TRBJ2-1; 12 nucleotides match TRBD2. Germline-derived CDR1 and CDR2 are MGHRA and YSYEKL. The CDR3 consists of 14 residues. The J segment lost 12 bases and the V segment lost 4 bases, leaving 7 bases of the junction unmatched. The CDR3 nucleotides read TGCGCCAGCAGCCCCACTAGCGGGAGGTACTGGCAGTTCTTC. Protein product: CASSPTSGRYWQFF.